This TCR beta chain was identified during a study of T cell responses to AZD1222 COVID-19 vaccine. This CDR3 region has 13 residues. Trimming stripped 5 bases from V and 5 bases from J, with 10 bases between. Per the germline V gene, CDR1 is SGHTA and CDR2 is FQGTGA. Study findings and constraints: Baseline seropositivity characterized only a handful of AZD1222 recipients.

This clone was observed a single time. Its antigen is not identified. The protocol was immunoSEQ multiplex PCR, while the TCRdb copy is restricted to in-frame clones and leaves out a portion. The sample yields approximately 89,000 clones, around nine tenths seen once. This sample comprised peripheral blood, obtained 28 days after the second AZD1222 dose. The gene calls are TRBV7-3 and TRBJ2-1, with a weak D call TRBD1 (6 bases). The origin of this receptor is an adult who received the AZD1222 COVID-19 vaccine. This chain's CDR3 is CASSPPGDNEQFF. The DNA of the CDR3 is TGTGCCAGCAGCCCCCCAGGGGACAATGAGCAGTTCTTC.